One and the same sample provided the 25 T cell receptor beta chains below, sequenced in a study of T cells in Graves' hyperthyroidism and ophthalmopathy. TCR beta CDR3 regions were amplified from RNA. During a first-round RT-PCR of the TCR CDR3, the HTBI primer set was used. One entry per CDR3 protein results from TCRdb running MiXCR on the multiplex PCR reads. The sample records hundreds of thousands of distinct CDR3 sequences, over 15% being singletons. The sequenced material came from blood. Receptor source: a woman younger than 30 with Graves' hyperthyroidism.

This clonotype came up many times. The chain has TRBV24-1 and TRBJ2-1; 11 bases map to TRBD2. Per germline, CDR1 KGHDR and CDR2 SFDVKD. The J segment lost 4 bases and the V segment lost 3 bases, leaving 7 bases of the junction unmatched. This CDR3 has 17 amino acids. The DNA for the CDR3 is TGTGCCACCAGTGATCCGCCCGGGACTAGCGGATACAATGAGCAGTTCTTC. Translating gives CATSDPPGTSGYNEQFF.

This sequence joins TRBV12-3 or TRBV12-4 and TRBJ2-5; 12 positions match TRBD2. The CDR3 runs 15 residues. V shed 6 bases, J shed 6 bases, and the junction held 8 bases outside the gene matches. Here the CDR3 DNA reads TGTGCCAGCAGGCAAATGACTAGCGGGAGTCAGACCCAGTACTTC. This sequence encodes CASRQMTSGSQTQYF.

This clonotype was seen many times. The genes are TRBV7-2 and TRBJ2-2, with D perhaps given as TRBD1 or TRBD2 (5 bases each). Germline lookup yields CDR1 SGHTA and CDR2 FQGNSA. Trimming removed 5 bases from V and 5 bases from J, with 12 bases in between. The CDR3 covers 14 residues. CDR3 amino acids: CASSGTQRTGELFF. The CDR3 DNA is TGTGCCAGCAGCGGGACCCAGCGAACCGGGGAGCTGTTTTTT.

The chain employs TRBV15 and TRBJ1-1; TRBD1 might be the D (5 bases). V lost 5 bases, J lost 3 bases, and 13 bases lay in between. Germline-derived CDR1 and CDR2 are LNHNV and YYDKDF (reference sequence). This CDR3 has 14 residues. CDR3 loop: CATSPIGGDTEAFF. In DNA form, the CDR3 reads TGTGCCACCAGCCCCATTGGAGGGGACACTGAAGCTTTCTTT.

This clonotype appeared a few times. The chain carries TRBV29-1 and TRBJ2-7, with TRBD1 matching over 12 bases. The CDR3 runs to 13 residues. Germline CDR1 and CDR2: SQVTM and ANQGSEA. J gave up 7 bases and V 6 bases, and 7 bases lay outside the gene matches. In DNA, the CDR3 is TGCAGCGTGCCGGGACAGGGGGCTGAAGAGCAGTACTTC. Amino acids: CSVPGQGAEEQYF.

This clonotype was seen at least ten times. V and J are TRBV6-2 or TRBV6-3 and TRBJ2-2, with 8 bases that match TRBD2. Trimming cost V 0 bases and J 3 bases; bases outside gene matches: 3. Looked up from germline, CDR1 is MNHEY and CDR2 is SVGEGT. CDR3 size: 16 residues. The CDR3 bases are TGTGCCAGCAGTTACTCTGGGACTAGAGACACCGGGGAGCTGTTTTTT. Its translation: CASSYSGTRDTGELFF.

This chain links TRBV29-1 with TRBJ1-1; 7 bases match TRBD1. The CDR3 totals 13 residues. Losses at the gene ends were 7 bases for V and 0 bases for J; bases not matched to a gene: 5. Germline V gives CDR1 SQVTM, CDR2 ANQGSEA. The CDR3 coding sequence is TGCAGCGGGGAGACAGGGCTGAACACTGAAGCTTTCTTT. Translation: CSGETGLNTEAFF. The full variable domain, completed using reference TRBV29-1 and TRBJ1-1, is SAVISQKPSRDICQRGTSLTIQCQVDSQVTMMFWYRQQPGQSLTLIATANQGSEATYESGFVIDKFPISRPNLTFSTLTVSNMSPEDSSIYLCSGETGLNTEAFFGQGTRLTVV.

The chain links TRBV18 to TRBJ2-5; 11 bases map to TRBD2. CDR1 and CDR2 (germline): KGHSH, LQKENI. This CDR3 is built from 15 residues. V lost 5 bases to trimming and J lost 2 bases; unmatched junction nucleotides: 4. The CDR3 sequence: CASSGLAGVQETQYF. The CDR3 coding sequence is TGTGCCAGCTCAGGACTAGCGGGCGTGCAAGAGACCCAGTACTTC.

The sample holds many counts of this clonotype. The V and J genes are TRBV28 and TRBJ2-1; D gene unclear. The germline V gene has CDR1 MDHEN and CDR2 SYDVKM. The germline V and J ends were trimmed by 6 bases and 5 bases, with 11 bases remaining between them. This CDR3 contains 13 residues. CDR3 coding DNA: TGTGCCAGCAGCCCCAGTCGTAACAATGAGCAGTTCTTC. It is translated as CASSPSRNNEQFF.

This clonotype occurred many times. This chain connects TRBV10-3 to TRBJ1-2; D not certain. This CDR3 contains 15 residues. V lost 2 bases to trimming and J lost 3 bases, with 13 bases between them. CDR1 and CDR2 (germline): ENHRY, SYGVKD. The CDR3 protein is CAISEPGDGDYGYTF. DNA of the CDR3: TGTGCCATCAGTGAGCCGGGCGACGGAGACTATGGCTACACCTTC.

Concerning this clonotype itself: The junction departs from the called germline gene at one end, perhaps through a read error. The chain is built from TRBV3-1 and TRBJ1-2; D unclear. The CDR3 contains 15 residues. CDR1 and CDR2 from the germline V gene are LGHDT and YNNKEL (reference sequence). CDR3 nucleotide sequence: TGTGCCAGCAGCCCGACACGACGGATGTTCTATGGCTTCACCTTC. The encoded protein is CASSPTRRMFYGFTF.

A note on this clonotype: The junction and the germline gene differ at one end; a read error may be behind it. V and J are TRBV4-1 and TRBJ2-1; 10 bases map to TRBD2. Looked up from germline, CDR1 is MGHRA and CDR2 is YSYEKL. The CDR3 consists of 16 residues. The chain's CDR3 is CASSQYGTSANNEQFF. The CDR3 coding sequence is TGTGCCAGCAGCCAATATGGGACTAGCGCTAACAATGAGCAGTTCTTC.

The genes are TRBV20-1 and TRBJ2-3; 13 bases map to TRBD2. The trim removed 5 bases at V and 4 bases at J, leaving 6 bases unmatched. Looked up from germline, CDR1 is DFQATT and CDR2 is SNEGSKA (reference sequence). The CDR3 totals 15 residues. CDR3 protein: CSARRTSGSSDTQYF. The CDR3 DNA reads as TGCAGTGCTCGAAGGACTAGCGGGAGTTCAGATACGCAGTATTTT.

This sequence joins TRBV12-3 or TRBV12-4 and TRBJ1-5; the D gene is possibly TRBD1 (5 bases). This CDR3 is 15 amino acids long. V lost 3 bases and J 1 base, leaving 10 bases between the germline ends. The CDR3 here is CASSFGALSNQPQHF. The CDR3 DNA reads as TGTGCCAGCAGTTTTGGGGCCCTCAGCAATCAGCCCCAGCATTTT.

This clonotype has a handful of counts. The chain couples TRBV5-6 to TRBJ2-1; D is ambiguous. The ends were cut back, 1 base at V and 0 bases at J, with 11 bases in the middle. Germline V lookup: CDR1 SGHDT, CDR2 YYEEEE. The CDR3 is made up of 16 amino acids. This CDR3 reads CASSLPGPSSYNEQFF. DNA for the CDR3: TGTGCCAGCAGCTTGCCTGGGCCTAGCTCCTACAATGAGCAGTTCTTC.

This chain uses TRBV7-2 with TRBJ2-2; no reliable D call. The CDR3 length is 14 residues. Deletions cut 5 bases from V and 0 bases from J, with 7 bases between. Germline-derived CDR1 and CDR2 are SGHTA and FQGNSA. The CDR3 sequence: CASSREANTGELFF. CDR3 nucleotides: TGTGCCAGCAGCCGAGAAGCGAACACCGGGGAGCTGTTTTTT.

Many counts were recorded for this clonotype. DNA for the CDR3: TGTGCCAGCAGCTTACTAGCGGGAGCAGATACGCAGTATTTT. Translation gives CASSLLAGADTQYF. The V call is TRBV7-2, the J call TRBJ2-3, with 10 nucleotides matching TRBD2. The CDR3 is 14 amino acids. V trimming: 2 bases; J trimming: 4 bases; junction bases outside the gene matches: 0. Germline V gene data show CDR1 as SGHTA and CDR2 as FQGNSA.

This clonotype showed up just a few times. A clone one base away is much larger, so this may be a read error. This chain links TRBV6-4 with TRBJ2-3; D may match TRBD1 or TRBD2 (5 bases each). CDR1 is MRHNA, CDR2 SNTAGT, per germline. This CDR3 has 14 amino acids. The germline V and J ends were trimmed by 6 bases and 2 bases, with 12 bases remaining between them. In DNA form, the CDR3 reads TGTGCCAGCAGCCGGGACGGAGACACAGATACGCAGTATTTT. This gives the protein CASSRDGDTDTQYF.

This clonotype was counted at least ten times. CDR3 coding DNA: TGTGCCAGCAGCTTAATCCGAATTGCAGGGAGGCAAGAGACCCAGTACTTC. Protein: CASSLIRIAGRQETQYF. The rearrangement links TRBV7-9 to TRBJ2-5; TRBD2 is a possible D gene (6 bases). V lost 2 bases to trimming and J lost 2 bases, with 18 bases between them. The CDR3 runs 17 residues. In germline, CDR1 is SEHNR, CDR2 FQNEAQ (reference sequence).

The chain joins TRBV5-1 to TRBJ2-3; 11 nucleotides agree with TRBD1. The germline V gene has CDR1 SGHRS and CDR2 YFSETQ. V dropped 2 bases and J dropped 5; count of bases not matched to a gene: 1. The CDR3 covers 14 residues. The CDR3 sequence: CASSFGTGGDTQYF. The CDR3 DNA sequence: TGCGCCAGCAGCTTTGGGACAGGGGGAGATACGCAGTATTTT. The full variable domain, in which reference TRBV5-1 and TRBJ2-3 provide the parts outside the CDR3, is KAGVTQTPRYLIKTRGQQVTLSCSPISGHRSVSWYQQTPGQGLQFLFEYFSETQRNKGNFPGRFSGRQFSNSRSEMNVSTLELGDSALYLCASSFGTGGDTQYFGPGTRLTVL.

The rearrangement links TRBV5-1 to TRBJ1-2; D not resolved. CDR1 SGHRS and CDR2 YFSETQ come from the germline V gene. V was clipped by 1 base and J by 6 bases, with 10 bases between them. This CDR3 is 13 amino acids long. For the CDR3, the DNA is TGCGCCAGCAGCTTGAGGGCCTTTAATGGCTACACCTTC. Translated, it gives CASSLRAFNGYTF.

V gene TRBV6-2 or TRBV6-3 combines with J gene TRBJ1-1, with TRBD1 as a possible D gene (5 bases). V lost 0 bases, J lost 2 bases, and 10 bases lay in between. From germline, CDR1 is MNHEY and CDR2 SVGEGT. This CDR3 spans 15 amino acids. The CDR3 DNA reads TGTGCCAGCAGTTACTCCGGGGGAGCTAACACTGAAGCTTTCTTT. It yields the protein CASSYSGGANTEAFF.

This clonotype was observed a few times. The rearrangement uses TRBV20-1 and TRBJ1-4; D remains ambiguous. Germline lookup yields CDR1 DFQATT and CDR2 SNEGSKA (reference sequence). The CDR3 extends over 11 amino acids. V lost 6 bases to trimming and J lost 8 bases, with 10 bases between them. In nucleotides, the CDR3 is TGCAGTGCCCCCGAAGGGGAAAAACTGTTTTTT. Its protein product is CSAPEGEKLFF.

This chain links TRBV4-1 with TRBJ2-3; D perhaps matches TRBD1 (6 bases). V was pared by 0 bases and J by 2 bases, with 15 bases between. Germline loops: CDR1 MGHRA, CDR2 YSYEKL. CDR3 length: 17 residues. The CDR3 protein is CASSQESQGIATDTQYF. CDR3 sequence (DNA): TGCGCCAGCAGCCAAGAATCACAGGGCATAGCCACAGATACGCAGTATTTT.

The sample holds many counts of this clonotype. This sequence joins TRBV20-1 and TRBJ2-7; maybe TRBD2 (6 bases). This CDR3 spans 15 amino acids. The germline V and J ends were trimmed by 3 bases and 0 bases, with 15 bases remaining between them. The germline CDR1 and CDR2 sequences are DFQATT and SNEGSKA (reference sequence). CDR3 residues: CSARGRELLSYEQYF. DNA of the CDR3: TGCAGTGCTAGGGGGCGGGAACTCCTCTCCTACGAGCAGTACTTC.